This entry lists 21 T cell receptor beta chains sequenced from one sample in a study of blood T cell repertoires in COVID-19. Profiling relied on immunoSEQ multiplex PCR, and the TCRdb table lists in-frame clones only, not all of them. Of 99,000 or so clones listed, roughly four fifths are singletons. Sequencing input: peripheral blood. The origin of the receptors is a man aged 55-75 years with acute or convalescent COVID-19.

The chain links TRBV4-3 to TRBJ1-5, with 7 bases aligning to TRBD1. J gave up 5 bases and V 3 bases, and 7 bases lay outside the gene matches. From germline, CDR1 is LGHNA and CDR2 YSLEER. CDR3 length: 15 amino acids. The CDR3 DNA is TGCGCCAGCAGCCATGGGACAGCCCCCGATCAGCCCCAGCATTTT. Protein product: CASSHGTAPDQPQHF.

The V call is TRBV28, the J call TRBJ2-4; D remains ambiguous. Germline V gene sequence: CDR1 MDHEN, CDR2 SYDVKM. V lost 8 bases, J lost 0 bases, and 14 bases lay in between. CDR3 size: 15 residues. The CDR3 here is CASEEKLLAKNIQYF. The CDR3 DNA follows: TGTGCCAGCGAGGAGAAGTTGCTAGCCAAAAACATTCAGTACTTC.

The rearrangement joins TRBV3-1 (or the pseudogene TRBV3-2) to TRBJ2-7, with 9 positions matching TRBD1. Germline V gives CDR1 LGHDT, CDR2 YNNKEL (reference sequence). Trimming at V came to 3 bases and at J to 4 bases, leaving 4 bases not matched to a gene. This CDR3 spans 14 amino acids. CDR3 residues: CASSQGQGKYEQYF. CDR3 coding DNA: TGTGCCAGCAGCCAGGGACAGGGAAAATACGAGCAGTACTTC.

This clone has a handful of counts. This chain joins TRBV18 and TRBJ2-7; D perhaps matches TRBD1 (5 bases). Trimming shortened V by 3 bases and J by 5 bases, and 11 bases separated the two germline ends. The V gene's germline CDR1 is KGHSH and CDR2 LQKENI. The length of the CDR3 is 13 residues. CDR3 in amino acids: CASSPDRNHEQYF. The CDR3, as DNA: TGTGCCAGCTCACCCGACAGAAATCACGAGCAGTACTTC.

The chain employs TRBV5-4 and TRBJ1-1; a possible D gene is TRBD1 (6 bases). CDR3 length: 14 residues. The germline V gene encodes CDR1 SGHNT and CDR2 YYREEE (reference sequence). Trimming stripped 6 bases from V and 0 bases from J, with 12 bases between. CDR3 loop: CASTPGQLNTEAFF. The CDR3 DNA reads as TGTGCCAGCACCCCGGGACAACTGAACACTGAAGCTTTCTTT.

The chain recombines TRBV5-4 with TRBJ2-1, with 12 bases aligning to TRBD2. The V gene end was trimmed by 2 bases and the J gene end by 5 bases; junction bases not matched to a gene: 5. This CDR3 is 16 amino acids long. CDR1 and CDR2 (germline): SGHNT, YYREEE (reference sequence). The CDR3 loop is CASSFTSGRTHNEQFF. CDR3 in DNA: TGTGCCAGCAGCTTTACTAGCGGGAGGACCCACAATGAGCAGTTCTTC.

The chain's CDR3 is CASSTQENTEAFF. CDR3 sequence (DNA): TGTGCCAGCAGCACACAGGAGAACACTGAAGCTTTCTTT. This sequence joins TRBV7-3 and TRBJ1-1; TRBD1 might be the D (5 bases). This CDR3 has 13 residues. V gave up 5 bases and J gave up 1 base, with 8 bases separating them. Looked up from germline, CDR1 is SGHTA and CDR2 is FQGTGA.

Here the CDR3 reads CATSDSRQGSQPQHF. The CDR3 DNA sequence: TGTGCCACCAGTGATTCCCGACAGGGAAGTCAGCCCCAGCATTTT. This chain connects TRBV24-1 to TRBJ1-5; 7 bases are a match to TRBD1. The CDR3 runs to 15 residues. The trim removed 2 bases at V and 6 bases at J, leaving 6 bases unmatched. The V gene's germline CDR1 is KGHDR and CDR2 SFDVKD.

The chain joins TRBV7-8 to TRBJ2-1; D ambiguous. Per germline, CDR1 SGHVS and CDR2 FQNEAQ. Trimming took off 5 bases at V and 6 bases at J, with 20 bases between the two ends. The CDR3 extends over 16 amino acids. CDR3 coding DNA: TGTGCCAGCAGCCGAACGGAGACTCAAGTGGGCAATGAGCAGTTCTTC. It yields the protein CASSRTETQVGNEQFF.

This clone was seen only a few times. The J gene is TRBJ1-3, the V gene TRBV19; a weak D match, TRBD1 (6 bases). The CDR3 length is 13 residues. Germline CDR1 is LNHDA and CDR2 is SQIVND (reference sequence). The V end lost 9 bases, the J end lost 5 bases, and 14 bases lay between the germline ends. The CDR3 reads CASGDTNRNTIYF. In DNA form, the CDR3 reads TGTGCCAGCGGGGACACCAACAGAAACACCATATATTTT.

The V call is TRBV5-5, the J call TRBJ1-5, with 8 nucleotides matching TRBD1. Germline V gene sequence: CDR1 SGHKS, CDR2 YYEKEE (reference sequence). The J segment lost 3 bases and the V segment lost 4 bases, leaving 9 bases of the junction unmatched. The length of the CDR3 is 16 residues. The CDR3 coding sequence is TGTGCCAGCAGCAGGCAGGGGGCTGGTTTCAATCAGCCCCAGCATTTT. Its translation: CASSRQGAGFNQPQHF.

V is TRBV5-1 and J is TRBJ2-3, with a possible D match to TRBD2 (6 bases). The CDR3 runs to 14 residues. V gave up 4 bases and J gave up 2 bases, with 11 bases separating them. Germline V gives CDR1 SGHRS, CDR2 YFSETQ. The CDR3: CASSPTRTTDTQYF. CDR3 in DNA: TGCGCCAGCAGCCCGACTAGGACCACAGATACGCAGTATTTT.

The CDR3 sequence: CASSRGELEQYF. Written as DNA, the CDR3 is TGTGCCAGCAGCCGGGGGGAACTCGAGCAGTACTTC. V is TRBV11-2 and J is TRBJ2-7; 7 bases line up with TRBD2. Germline V gives CDR1 SGHAT, CDR2 FQNNGV. Germline trimming cut 5 bases from V and 6 bases from J; bases unmatched to any gene: 4. This CDR3 has 12 amino acids.

The chain combines TRBV11-3 with TRBJ2-2; D not resolved. Per the germline V gene, CDR1 is SGHNT and CDR2 is YENEEA. Trimming took off 2 bases at V and 0 bases at J, with 4 bases between the two ends. The CDR3 runs 14 residues. CDR3 residues: CASSLLSNTGELFF. CDR3 coding DNA: TGTGCCAGCAGCTTATTATCGAACACCGGGGAGCTGTTTTTT.

This clone was observed a few times. The genes are TRBV5-4 and TRBJ1-1; 12 nucleotides align to TRBD1. Per the germline V gene, CDR1 is SGHNT and CDR2 is YYREEE (reference sequence). The CDR3 loop spans 13 amino acids. V was pared by 4 bases and J by 11 bases, with 6 bases of the junction left unmatched. The CDR3, as DNA: TGTGCCAGCAGCCTTACGGGACAGGGGGCGGCTTTCTTT. Residues: CASSLTGQGAAFF. Looking up the rest from reference TRBV5-4 and TRBJ1-1 gives the full variable domain: ETGVTQSPTHLIKTRGQQVTLRCSSQSGHNTVSWYQQALGQGPQFIFQYYREEENGRGNFPPRFSGLQFPNYSSELNVNALELDDSALYLCASSLTGQGAAFFGQGTRLTVV.

This clone was seen more than once but under ten times. The V and J genes are TRBV7-2 and TRBJ1-1; D unclear. Between the trimmed V and J ends, which lost 5 bases and 0 bases, there was a span of 7 bases. The length of the CDR3 is 13 residues. The germline CDR1 and CDR2 sequences are SGHTA and FQGNSA. CDR3 region: CASSRTVNTEAFF. The CDR3 DNA is TGTGCCAGCAGCCGTACAGTGAACACTGAAGCTTTCTTT.

This chain joins TRBV2 and TRBJ1-1; no firm D call. The germline V and J ends were trimmed by 5 bases and 0 bases, with 7 bases remaining between them. This CDR3 contains 13 residues. Germline V CDR1 and CDR2: SNHLY, FYNNEI. CDR3 DNA: TGTGCCAGCAGTAAGCTTCTGAACACTGAAGCTTTCTTT. Amino acid sequence: CASSKLLNTEAFF.

This chain connects TRBV11-1 to TRBJ2-4, with D possibly TRBD2 on 5 matching bases. Per germline, CDR1 SGHAT and CDR2 FQDESV (reference sequence). The CDR3 consists of 14 residues. V lost 5 bases to trimming and J lost 5 bases, with 13 bases between them. The CDR3 is CASSRYGEENIQYF. In DNA, the CDR3 is TGTGCCAGCAGCCGGTACGGGGAAGAAAACATTCAGTACTTC. Filled out from reference TRBV11-1 and TRBJ2-4, the complete variable domain reads EAEVAQSPRYKITEKSQAVAFWCDPISGHATLYWYRQILGQGPELLVQFQDESVVDDSQLPKDRFSAERLKGVDSTLKIQPAELGDSAMYLCASSRYGEENIQYFGAGTRLSVL.

V is TRBV6-5 and J is TRBJ1-2; a possible D gene is TRBD1 (6 bases). The germline gives CDR1 MNHEY, CDR2 SVGAGI. V lost 6 bases to trimming and J lost 5 bases, with 13 bases between them. The CDR3 contains 13 residues. The DNA of the CDR3 is TGTGCCAGCAGCCGTCGACAGGAGTATGGCTACACCTTC. Translation gives CASSRRQEYGYTF.

In this sample, this clone turned up many times. This sequence joins TRBV5-1 and TRBJ1-2; D might be TRBD1 (5 bases). The CDR3 has 17 residues. V lost 0 bases, J lost 7 bases, and 22 bases lay in between. Germline-derived CDR1 and CDR2 are SGHRS and YFSETQ. The CDR3 loop is CASSLGLGLGTGRGYTF. The DNA of the CDR3 is TGCGCCAGCAGCTTGGGGCTAGGTTTGGGCACAGGACGTGGCTACACCTTC.

Regarding this clone: Different DNA sequences within this sample yield the same CDR3. This chain joins TRBV28 and TRBJ2-7; no definite D call. Germline V gene data show CDR1 as MDHEN and CDR2 as SYDVKM. Trimming took 6 bases from V and 5 from J, leaving 14 bases between them. This CDR3 has 13 amino acids. DNA for the CDR3: TGTGCCAGCAGCACCCCACCACTTGACGAGCAGTACTTC. This sequence encodes CASSTPPLDEQYF.